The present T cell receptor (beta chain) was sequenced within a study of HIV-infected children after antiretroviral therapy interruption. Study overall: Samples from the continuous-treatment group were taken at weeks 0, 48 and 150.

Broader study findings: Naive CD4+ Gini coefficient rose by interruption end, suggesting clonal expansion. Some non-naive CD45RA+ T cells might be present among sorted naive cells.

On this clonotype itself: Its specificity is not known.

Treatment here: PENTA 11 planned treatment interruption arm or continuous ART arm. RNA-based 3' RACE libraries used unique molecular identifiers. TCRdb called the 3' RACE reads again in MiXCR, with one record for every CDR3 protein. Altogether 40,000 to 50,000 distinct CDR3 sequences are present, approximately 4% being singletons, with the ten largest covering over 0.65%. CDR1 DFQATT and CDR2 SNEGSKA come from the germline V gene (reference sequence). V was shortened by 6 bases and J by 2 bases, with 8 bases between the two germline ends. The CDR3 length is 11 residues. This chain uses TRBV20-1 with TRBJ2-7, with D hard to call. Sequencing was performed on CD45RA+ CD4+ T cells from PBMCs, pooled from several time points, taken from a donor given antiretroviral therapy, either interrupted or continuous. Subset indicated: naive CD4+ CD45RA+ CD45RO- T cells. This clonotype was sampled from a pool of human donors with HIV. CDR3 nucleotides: TGCAGTGCCCCAGACACCTACGAGCAGTACTTC. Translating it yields CSAPDTYEQYF.